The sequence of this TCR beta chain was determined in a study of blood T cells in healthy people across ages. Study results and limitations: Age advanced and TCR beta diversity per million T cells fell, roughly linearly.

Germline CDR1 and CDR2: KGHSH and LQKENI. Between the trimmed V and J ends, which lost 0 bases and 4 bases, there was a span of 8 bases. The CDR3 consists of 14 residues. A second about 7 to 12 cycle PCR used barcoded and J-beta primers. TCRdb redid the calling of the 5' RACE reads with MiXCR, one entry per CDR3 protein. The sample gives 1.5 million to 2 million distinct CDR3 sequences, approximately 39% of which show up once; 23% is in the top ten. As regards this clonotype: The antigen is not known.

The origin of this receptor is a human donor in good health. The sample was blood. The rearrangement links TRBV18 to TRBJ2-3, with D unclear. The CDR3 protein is CASSPPGFSDTQYF. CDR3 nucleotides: TGTGCCAGCTCACCACCGGGTTTCTCAGATACGCAGTATTTT.